This T cell receptor (beta chain) was recovered during a study of T cells in Graves' hyperthyroidism and ophthalmopathy (dated by TCRdb to the late 2010s). Regarding the study in general: Peripheral blood was sampled at the time of initial diagnosis, prior to any treatment. To identify TCR V-J signatures that set the groups apart, the researchers used a discovery cohort of 100 or so patients, made up of 40 to 45 with Graves' ophthalmopathy and 55 to 65 with stable Graves' hyperthyroidism. Prospective prediction of ophthalmopathy was tested in an independent validation cohort consisting of roughly 20 hyperthyroidism patients and approximately 16 patients who later progressed to ophthalmopathy. The 85 to 100 discovery patients were randomly split 7:3 into training and test sets. In addition, the study compared T-cell repertoires in thyroid tissue and in blood from roughly six Graves' hyperthyroidism patients. Once sampling was done, hyperthyroidism patients were given methimazole at a starting dose of 30 mg daily, whereas ophthalmopathy patients were given high-dose intravenous methylprednisolone. TCR Vbeta CDR3 sequencing of around 130 peripheral blood samples (43 ophthalmopathy, some 75 hyperthyroidism and about 17 progressor patients) is reported in the paper.

This clonotype was recorded at least ten times. There is no known antigen for this receptor. No quality values exist for individual bases; no much larger clone is one base distant. In the ophthalmopathy patients, disease was moderately to severely active, with a Clinical Activity Score of 3 or more, a NOSPECS grade of 4 or more, and a duration of less than 3 months. Any patient with an uncontrolled infection, another autoimmune disease, pregnancy or lactation was excluded. Diagnoses relied on clinical symptoms, serum thyroxine and TRAb, thyroid ultrasound and orbital computed tomography. Ficoll-Paque density gradient centrifugation was used to isolate PBMCs from approximately 10 ml of fresh peripheral blood. Total RNA was extracted with Trizol reagent, and quality was checked on an Agilent 2100 Bioanalyzer. V was cut back by 5 bases and J by 7 bases, leaving a gap of 9 bases between them. The CDR3 numbers 11 residues from cysteine through phenylalanine. Left in the record is the CDR3 DNA by itself, 33 bases read in frame from the first base. The germline V gene specifies MDHEN as CDR1 and SYDVKM as CDR2.

What the study reported, not specific to this receptor: Ophthalmopathy was separated from stable hyperthyroidism by a 13 V-J signature model, with over 85% sensitivity and around 81% specificity obtained in cross-validation and 80%/75% obtained in testing. Blood samples also contained most of the expanded thyroid clonotypes (frequency above 0.001), which suggests that blood repertoires may reflect thyroid immune responses. In validation, progression to ophthalmopathy was predicted by the model with almost 71% sensitivity and roughly 72% specificity, a median of roughly six months before onset. Sample size was not statistically predetermined, and blinding of investigators to group allocation was not performed.

TCR beta CDR3 regions were amplified from RNA transcripts. A first-round RT-PCR of the TCR CDR3 used the HTBI primer set with the Qiagen OneStep RT-PCR kit. A second multiplex PCR round built the libraries, followed by size selection and purification. Paired-end sequencing of the libraries was performed with 100 bp reads on an Illumina HiSeq2000. The original methods were these. Raw data were processed with SOAPnuke, discarding reads with adapters, uncalled bases, mean Phred below 15, or no exact constant-primer or identifier match. COPE v1.2.5 was used to merge high-quality paired reads, and clonotypes were defined as unique nucleotide sequences. Clonotypes were aligned to IMGT TRBV, TRBD and TRBJ reference segments using MiTCR v1.1. Only V-J combinations with frequency above 0.0001, covering approximately 99% of repertoires, were analysed. The TCS score was defined as the ratio of F50 (clonal expansion) to E x V (chaos), calculated using BLOSUM62-based TCRdist between CDR3 peptides within each V-J. Welch's t-statistics and random forest reduced around 520 V-J features to about 13, which were used in a naive Bayes classifier (R e1071). Thyroid-blood repertoire similarity was quantified with the Morisita-Horn index. In-frame beta chains were kept once TCRdb had trimmed the public reads at Q25 with fastp and called clones with MiXCR. Each entry merges the rows of one CDR3 protein and shows their most common DNA and genes. Clone size and V and J calls follow TCRdb, not the original study. A total of approximately 610,000 distinct CDR3 sequences appear in this sample, roughly 15% of them only once. 4.3% of the sample rests with the top ten.

The receptor comes from a woman aged 40 to 50 with Graves' ophthalmopathy. Sequenced material: blood. The rearranged segments are TRBV28 and TRBJ2-7; the D gene is not confidently resolved. The CDR3 loop reads CASSLWMEQYF. The DNA reads TGTGCCAGCAGTCTCTGGATGGAGCAGTACTTC.